A single sample gave rise to the 14 T cell receptor beta chains below, sequenced in a study of control samples from healthy donors and cancer patients. Data came from immunoSEQ multiplex PCR; TCRdb stores just in-frame clones and leaves some out. Of 150,000 or so clones in the sample, about nine tenths are singletons; the top ten hold less than 7%. The source material was blood. These receptors originate from a man aged 18-30 years in good health.

This clone came up once. The chain is built from TRBV5-1 and TRBJ2-3, with 8 bases identical to TRBD2. J gave up 1 base and V 5 bases, and 6 bases lay outside the gene matches. CDR3 length: 15 amino acids. Germline values: CDR1 SGHRS, CDR2 YFSETQ. The CDR3: CASSRGLAGTDTQYF. The CDR3 nucleotides read TGCGCCAGCAGTCGAGGACTAGCCGGCACAGATACGCAGTATTTT. Supplemented by reference TRBV5-1 and TRBJ2-3, the full variable domain reads KAGVTQTPRYLIKTRGQQVTLSCSPISGHRSVSWYQQTPGQGLQFLFEYFSETQRNKGNFPGRFSGRQFSNSRSEMNVSTLELGDSALYLCASSRGLAGTDTQYFGPGTRLTVL.

J is TRBJ2-7 and V is TRBV5-1, with D perhaps TRBD1 or TRBD2 (6 bases each). The V gene's germline CDR1 is SGHRS and CDR2 YFSETQ. The CDR3 is 17 residues long. V was trimmed by 3 bases and J by 5 bases, leaving 24 bases between them. CDR3 sequence: CASSWEWVQSGANEQYF. CDR3 bases: TGCGCCAGCAGCTGGGAGTGGGTCCAGTCGGGGGCCAACGAGCAGTACTTC. The full variable domain, in which reference TRBV5-1 and TRBJ2-7 provide the parts outside the CDR3, is KAGVTQTPRYLIKTRGQQVTLSCSPISGHRSVSWYQQTPGQGLQFLFEYFSETQRNKGNFPGRFSGRQFSNSRSEMNVSTLELGDSALYLCASSWEWVQSGANEQYFGPGTRLTVT.

This chain uses TRBV11-2 with TRBJ2-1; 14 bases fit TRBD2. Per germline, CDR1 SGHAT and CDR2 FQNNGV. The CDR3 totals 15 residues. J lost 7 bases, V lost 5 bases, and 4 bases had no gene match. The DNA of the CDR3 is TGTGCCAGCAGCCATGGGACTAGCGGGGGAAATGAGCAGTTCTTC. Residues: CASSHGTSGGNEQFF.

The chain employs TRBV19 and TRBJ2-2; D is ambiguous. This CDR3 comprises 15 residues. The germline CDR1 and CDR2 sequences are LNHDA and SQIVND (reference sequence). The V and J ends lost 7 bases and 0 bases respectively, with 12 bases between them. DNA for the CDR3: TGTGCCAGTAAGGTTGGGCAGCCGAACACCGGGGAGCTGTTTTTT. Translated: CASKVGQPNTGELFF.

Remarks on this clone: At the DNA level, this CDR3 is encoded by other sequences in the same sample as well. This sequence joins TRBV5-1 and TRBJ2-3; D gene unclear. Germline CDR1 and CDR2: SGHRS and YFSETQ. The CDR3 is made up of 13 amino acids. V was cut by 0 bases and J by 3 bases, with 5 bases left in between. CDR3 coding DNA: TGCGCCAGCAGCTTGGGCGCGACAGATACGCAGTATTTT. This encodes CASSLGATDTQYF. Full variable domain (rest looked up from reference TRBV5-1 and TRBJ2-3): KAGVTQTPRYLIKTRGQQVTLSCSPISGHRSVSWYQQTPGQGLQFLFEYFSETQRNKGNFPGRFSGRQFSNSRSEMNVSTLELGDSALYLCASSLGATDTQYFGPGTRLTVL.

Here the CDR3 reads CASSKTGFGVNNEKLFF. The CDR3 coding sequence is TGTGCCAGCAGCAAAACGGGGTTCGGGGTGAATAATGAAAAACTGTTTTTT. The V call is TRBV21-1, the J call TRBJ1-4. TRBV21-1 corresponds to a pseudogene. This CDR3 comprises 17 residues.

This chain connects TRBV3-1 (or the pseudogene TRBV3-2) to TRBJ2-3, with D perhaps TRBD1 (5 bases). With 0 bases removed from V and 5 bases from J, the gap between germline ends came to 15 bases. The CDR3 has 16 amino acids. CDR1 is LGHDT, CDR2 YNNKEL, per germline (reference sequence). The CDR3 nucleotides are TGTGCCAGCAGCCAAGAGGGGCAGGGTTGGGTAGATACGCAGTATTTT. This encodes CASSQEGQGWVDTQYF.

The chain links TRBV5-4 to TRBJ2-5; D might be TRBD2 (7 bases). This CDR3 comprises 15 residues. V dropped 0 bases and J dropped 5 bases, with 14 bases sitting between them. The germline V gene has CDR1 SGHNT and CDR2 YYREEE (reference sequence). The CDR3 bases are TGTGCCAGCAGCTTGGAGGCGGGGGCTTCGGAGACCCAGTACTTC. This translates into CASSLEAGASETQYF.

V and J are TRBV5-1 and TRBJ1-2, with 8 bases lining up with TRBD1. The trim removed 4 bases at V and 7 bases at J, leaving 9 bases unmatched. The CDR3 sequence is 14 residues long. Germline CDR1 is SGHRS and CDR2 is YFSETQ. The CDR3 is CASSPIQGGSGYTF. DNA for the CDR3: TGCGCCAGCAGCCCCATACAGGGGGGAAGTGGCTACACCTTC. The entire variable domain, with the rest obtained from reference TRBV5-1 and TRBJ1-2, is as follows: KAGVTQTPRYLIKTRGQQVTLSCSPISGHRSVSWYQQTPGQGLQFLFEYFSETQRNKGNFPGRFSGRQFSNSRSEMNVSTLELGDSALYLCASSPIQGGSGYTFGSGTRLTVV.

The chain couples TRBV27 to TRBJ2-5; D gene ambiguous. CDR3 length: 13 residues. Between the trimmed V and J ends, which lost 5 bases and 9 bases, there was a span of 16 bases. CDR1 is MNHEY, CDR2 SMNVEV, per germline (reference sequence). In DNA form, the CDR3 reads TGTGCCAGCAGTCCCGTTTGGGGTGCGGCCCAGTACTTC. Translation: CASSPVWGAAQYF.

The chain links TRBV5-1 to TRBJ1-2, with TRBD1 matching over 7 bases. Germline V gives CDR1 SGHRS, CDR2 YFSETQ. With 0 bases clipped from V and 4 bases from J, the junction kept 9 bases outside the gene matches. The CDR3 totals 16 residues. The CDR3 loop reads CASSLGQGSRAYGYTF. The CDR3 DNA is TGCGCCAGCAGCTTGGGACAGGGATCGAGAGCCTATGGCTACACCTTC.

V is TRBV6-5 and J is TRBJ1-6; 9 nucleotides match TRBD1. This CDR3 has 15 amino acids. The germline V gene encodes CDR1 MNHEY and CDR2 SVGAGI. With V trimmed by 7 bases and J by 7 bases, 8 bases remained unmatched. In nucleotides, the CDR3 is TGTGCCAGCACCACCCGGGACAGGGTCAATTCACCCCTCCACTTT. This sequence encodes CASTTRDRVNSPLHF.

CDR3 loop: CASKQGTNEKLFF. As DNA, the CDR3 is TGTGCCAGTAAACAGGGGACTAATGAAAAACTGTTTTTT. This chain uses TRBV19 with TRBJ1-4; 7 bases match TRBD1. Germline V lookup: CDR1 LNHDA, CDR2 SQIVND (reference sequence). J lost 2 bases, V lost 7 bases, and 1 base had no gene match. The CDR3 contains 13 residues.

As to this clone: A read error may account for a junction end that differs from germline. The gene calls are TRBV6-1 and TRBJ2-5; tentatively, D is TRBD1 (5 bases). Germline values: CDR1 MNHNS, CDR2 SASEGT. The CDR3 has 15 residues. The CDR3 DNA follows: TGTGCCAGCAGGGAAGGGGTAGGGGCACGGGAGACCCAGTACTTC. Translated, it gives CASREGVGARETQYF.